The TCR beta chain under discussion was sequenced for a study of T cells in Graves' hyperthyroidism and ophthalmopathy. Trimming left V 5 bases short and J 2 bases short, with 12 bases between. This CDR3 is 14 amino acids long. The germline gives CDR1 SGHAT, CDR2 FQNNGV. RNA transcripts were the template for amplifying TCR beta CDR3 regions. The primer set for the first-round RT-PCR of the TCR CDR3 was HTBI. TCRdb reanalysed the multiplex PCR reads using MiXCR and keeps one entry per CDR3 protein. The sample has fewer than 700,000 distinct CDR3 sequences; more than 15% are singletons. V gene TRBV11-2 combines with J gene TRBJ1-1; maybe TRBD1 (5 bases). The sequenced sample consisted of blood. This clonotype was sampled from a woman between 18 and 30 years old with Graves' ophthalmopathy. CDR3 in amino acids: CASSPRQTNTEAFF. Here the CDR3 DNA reads TGTGCCAGCAGCCCCCGACAGACAAACACTGAAGCTTTCTTT.